These T cell receptor beta chains were read from a single sample in a study of cytomegalovirus exposure and HLA in healthy donors. Sequenced by immunoSEQ multiplex PCR; TCRdb stores in-frame clones only, minus some. The sample lists 100,000 to 150,000 clones; 80% to 90% were seen once. The sequenced sample consisted of PBMCs. These receptors were taken from a woman in her thirties or forties in good health and CMV-seropositive. Both conserved end residues are part of each CDR3. A D gene is named only where the DNA matches it firmly. Rows give clone size only sometimes, using once, few, many, or a class for an expanded clone.

DNA: TGTGCCAGTAGTATTTCCGACCCACTGAGGGATGAGCAGTTCTTC
CDR3: CASSISDPLRDEQFF
length: 15
D: -
size: -
J: TRBJ2-1
V: TRBV19

DNA: TGCGCCAGCAGCTTGGCGTCATACAGGGAGACCCAGTACTTC
CDR3: CASSLASYRETQYF
length: 14
D: -
size: -
J: TRBJ2-5
V: TRBV5-1

DNA: TGTGCCAGCAGTTTATCCCAATACCAAGAGACCCAGTACTTC
CDR3: CASSLSQYQETQYF
length: 14
D: -
size: -
J: TRBJ2-5
V: TRBV27

DNA: TGCGCCAGCAGTGTACAAGCGGGAGAGGTCGAGCAGTACTTC
CDR3: CASSVQAGEVEQYF
length: 14
D: TRBD2
size: -
J: TRBJ2-7
V: TRBV10-2

DNA: TGCAGTGCCCTCTCCTACGAGCAGTACTTC
CDR3: CSALSYEQYF
length: 10
D: -
size: -
J: TRBJ2-7
V: TRBV20-1

DNA: TGTGCCACCAGCCCTCGCTGGACAGGGGCTAACTATGGCTATACCTTC
CDR3: CATSPRWTGANYGYTF
length: 16
D: TRBD1
size: once
J: TRBJ1-2
V: TRBV15

DNA: TGTGCCAGCAGCTCAAACAGGGGAACGAACACCGGGGAGCTGTTTTTT
CDR3: CASSSNRGTNTGELFF
length: 16
D: TRBD1
size: -
J: TRBJ2-2
V: TRBV7-9

DNA: TGCGCCAGCAGCCGCACACTAGCGGGAGTCACAGATACGCAGTATTTT
CDR3: CASSRTLAGVTDTQYF
length: 16
D: TRBD2
size: -
J: TRBJ2-3
V: TRBV4-3

DNA: TGCGCCAGCAGCTTGGACGGGGGCTACACCTTC
CDR3: CASSLDGGYTF
length: 11
D: -
size: -
J: TRBJ1-2
V: TRBV5-1

DNA: TGTTCCAGCAGCTTAGCGGGCCCAGATTTCTCCTACGAGCAGTACTTC
CDR3: CSSSLAGPDFSYEQYF
length: 16
D: TRBD2
size: -
J: TRBJ2-7
V: TRBV7-9

DNA: TGTGCCAGCAGCCCTCACTTTACAGGGGGCCTGAACACTGAAGCTTTCTTT
CDR3: CASSPHFTGGLNTEAFF
length: 17
D: TRBD1
size: -
J: TRBJ1-1
V: TRBV9

DNA: TGTGCCAGCAGCCAGCTACTACGGAGTCCCCGTATTGGCTACACCTTC
CDR3: CASSQLLRSPRIGYTF
length: 16
D: -
size: -
J: TRBJ1-2
V: TRBV4-2

DNA: TGTGCCAGCAGCTTATCGGTTGAGCAGTTCTTC
CDR3: CASSLSVEQFF
length: 11
D: -
size: -
J: TRBJ2-1
V: TRBV7-9

DNA: TGCAGCGTCCTCTCGGGGGACAGCGCGCCGGAGACCCAGTACTTC
CDR3: CSVLSGDSAPETQYF
length: 15
D: -
size: -
J: TRBJ2-5
V: TRBV29-1

DNA: TGTGCCAGCAGCTTTAACAGCAGGGGGCACTATGGCTACACCTTC
CDR3: CASSFNSRGHYGYTF
length: 15
D: TRBD1
size: -
J: TRBJ1-2
V: TRBV7-9

DNA: TGTGCCAGCAGCCAATTTACCGGGACAGTCTATGGCTACACCTTC
CDR3: CASSQFTGTVYGYTF
length: 15
D: TRBD1
size: -
J: TRBJ1-2
V: TRBV14

DNA: TGTTCCAGCGGCTGGGCGGGAGGGCAAACCGGGGAGCTGTTTTTT
CDR3: CSSGWAGGQTGELFF
length: 15
D: TRBD2
size: few
J: TRBJ2-2
V: TRBV7-9

DNA: TGTGCCAGCAGTCCCGACAGAAACTATGGCTACACCTTC
CDR3: CASSPDRNYGYTF
length: 13
D: -
size: -
J: TRBJ1-2
V: TRBV7-2

DNA: TGTGCCAGCAGAAGACAGGGCAATCAGCCCCAGCATTTT
CDR3: CASRRQGNQPQHF
length: 13
D: -
size: -
J: TRBJ1-5
V: TRBV6-5

DNA: TGTGCCAGCAGTCCTCTAGCGGGAGGGGACGAGCAGTACTTC
CDR3: CASSPLAGGDEQYF
length: 14
D: TRBD2
size: -
J: TRBJ2-7
V: TRBV7-3

DNA: TGCAGCGTTGCTTCTTTGAGGGAGGTTAACTATGGCTACACCTTC
CDR3: CSVASLREVNYGYTF
length: 15
D: -
size: -
J: TRBJ1-2
V: TRBV29-1

DNA: TGTGCCAGCAGCCCGGTGCCGGAGACCAGAGGGAACACTGAAGCTTTCTTT
CDR3: CASSPVPETRGNTEAFF
length: 17
D: -
size: -
J: TRBJ1-1
V: TRBV5-6

DNA: TGTGCCAGTACCGGGACAGGAACCTACGAGCAGTACTTC
CDR3: CASTGTGTYEQYF
length: 13
D: TRBD1
size: once
J: TRBJ2-7
V: TRBV19

DNA: TGTGCCAGCAGGGTAATTGAGGGACAGGGGCGCGGCTACACCTTC
CDR3: CASRVIEGQGRGYTF
length: 15
D: TRBD1
size: few
J: TRBJ1-2
V: TRBV2

DNA: TGTGCCAGCAGTGGAATTACCGGGGAGGGCACTGAAGCTTTCTTT
CDR3: CASSGITGEGTEAFF
length: 15
D: -
size: -
J: TRBJ1-1
V: TRBV6-6

DNA: TGCAGCGTTGGGGAATCCCAGGGAGGGTACAATGAGCAGTTCTTC
CDR3: CSVGESQGGYNEQFF
length: 15
D: TRBD2
size: -
J: TRBJ2-1
V: TRBV29-1

DNA: TGCGCCAGCAGCGCGCTGGGACTAGCGGATATATACAATGAGCAGTTCTTC
CDR3: CASSALGLADIYNEQFF
length: 17
D: TRBD2
size: -
J: TRBJ2-1
V: TRBV5-1

DNA: TGTGCCAGCAGCTTAGACCTGACAGGGAACACTGAAGCTTTCTTT
CDR3: CASSLDLTGNTEAFF
length: 15
D: -
size: -
J: TRBJ1-1
V: TRBV11-3

DNA: TGTGCCAGCAGTTACTCGCGGGGGGCGCTTGGAGGCTACACCTTC
CDR3: CASSYSRGALGGYTF
length: 15
D: -
size: -
J: TRBJ1-2
V: TRBV6-5

DNA: TGTGCCATCAGTGAGTCGGCGGGGGCGTCAGTGCCCCAGCATTTT
CDR3: CAISESAGASVPQHF
length: 15
D: -
size: -
J: TRBJ1-5
V: TRBV10-3

DNA: TGTGCCAGCAGCCAAGAGGCCGGGAGGGCCGGGAGAGTGGAGACCCAGTACTTC
CDR3: CASSQEAGRAGRVETQYF
length: 18
D: TRBD2
size: -
J: TRBJ2-5
V: TRBV28

DNA: TGTGCCAGCAGCGTAGACGGACTGAGAGAAGAGACCCAGTACTTC
CDR3: CASSVDGLREETQYF
length: 15
D: -
size: -
J: TRBJ2-5
V: TRBV9

DNA: TGTGCCAGCAGCTTGGGGACAACCGCGTCTGGAAACACCATATATTTT
CDR3: CASSLGTTASGNTIYF
length: 16
D: -
size: -
J: TRBJ1-3
V: TRBV5-6

DNA: TGCGCCAGCAGTGAGTCAGTCGGGGGGAACAATGAGCAGTTCTTC
CDR3: CASSESVGGNNEQFF
length: 15
D: TRBD2
size: -
J: TRBJ2-1
V: TRBV10-1

DNA: TGTGCCAGCAGTGAGGAGGGGACCGGGGAGCTGTTTTTT
CDR3: CASSEEGTGELFF
length: 13
D: -
size: -
J: TRBJ2-2
V: TRBV2

DNA: TGTGCCAGCAGCCAGGCTATGGACTTCATATTCTTGAATGAGCAGTTCTTC
CDR3: CASSQAMDFIFLNEQFF
length: 17
D: -
size: -
J: TRBJ2-1
V: TRBV4-2

DNA: TGTGCCAGCAGCGCGGACAGGGCGGCTGGCTACACCTTC
CDR3: CASSADRAAGYTF
length: 13
D: TRBD1
size: -
J: TRBJ1-2
V: TRBV7-6

DNA: TGTGCCAGCAGCTCCTATGAGAGTGATACGCAGTATTTT
CDR3: CASSSYESDTQYF
length: 13
D: -
size: -
J: TRBJ2-3
V: TRBV27

DNA: TGTGCCAGCAGCTCGCTAGCGGGAGGGGACAATGAGCAGTTCTTC
CDR3: CASSSLAGGDNEQFF
length: 15
D: TRBD2
size: -
J: TRBJ2-1
V: TRBV5-8

DNA: TGTGCCAGCAGCGGACCCAGGGCTAACTATGGCTACACCTTC
CDR3: CASSGPRANYGYTF
length: 14
D: -
size: -
J: TRBJ1-2
V: TRBV5-4

DNA: TGTGCCAGCAGCGTAGAGGGACATCCGGACTATGGCTACACCTTC
CDR3: CASSVEGHPDYGYTF
length: 15
D: -
size: -
J: TRBJ1-2
V: TRBV9

DNA: TGTGCCAGCAGCAAAGGGGAAGCGGGAGGGCCCTCGGAAGAGCAGTACTTC
CDR3: CASSKGEAGGPSEEQYF
length: 17
D: -
size: -
J: TRBJ2-7
V: TRBV21-1

DNA: TGTGCCAGCAGCTTAGCCGAGCGGAATTCACCCCTCCACTTT
CDR3: CASSLAERNSPLHF
length: 14
D: -
size: -
J: TRBJ1-6
V: TRBV7-8

DNA: TGTGCCAGCAGCCCTTACCTGGGGCTCAACACCGGGGAGCTGTTTTTT
CDR3: CASSPYLGLNTGELFF
length: 16
D: -
size: few
J: TRBJ2-2
V: TRBV7-6

DNA: TGTGCCAGCACAGCGCTTTCCGGCGAGCAGTACTTC
CDR3: CASTALSGEQYF
length: 12
D: -
size: -
J: TRBJ2-7
V: TRBV11-2

DNA: TGTGCCAGCAGCTTATTGACAGGGTGGGCGGAAGGCTACACCTTC
CDR3: CASSLLTGWAEGYTF
length: 15
D: TRBD1
size: -
J: TRBJ1-2
V: TRBV7-9

DNA: TGTGCCAGCAGCGTCGGGACAACCTACGAGCAGTACTTC
CDR3: CASSVGTTYEQYF
length: 13
D: -
size: -
J: TRBJ2-7
V: TRBV5-6

DNA: TGTGCCAGTAGTGAACAGAGCTCTGGAAACACCATATATTTT
CDR3: CASSEQSSGNTIYF
length: 14
D: -
size: -
J: TRBJ1-3
V: TRBV19

DNA: TGTGCCAGCAGCTTACCAACCACGACAGTTCCGCGACTTAACTATGGCTACACCTTC
CDR3: CASSLPTTTVPRLNYGYTF
length: 19
D: -
size: -
J: TRBJ1-2
V: TRBV7-8

DNA: TGTGCCAGCAGCCCCGGGAGGGCCTACGAGCAGTACTTC
CDR3: CASSPGRAYEQYF
length: 13
D: TRBD2
size: -
J: TRBJ2-7
V: TRBV5-6

DNA: TGTGCCAGCAGTTTAAGTCCCCCCAGTACCAGCTATGGCTACACCTTC
CDR3: CASSLSPPSTSYGYTF
length: 16
D: -
size: -
J: TRBJ1-2
V: TRBV28

DNA: TGTGCCAGCAGCGTAGGGGACAGCGACACAGATACGCAGTATTTT
CDR3: CASSVGDSDTDTQYF
length: 15
D: TRBD1
size: -
J: TRBJ2-3
V: TRBV9